A selection of T cell receptor beta chains follows, all from one sample in a study of cytomegalovirus exposure and HLA in healthy donors. The data were produced by immunoSEQ multiplex PCR, yet TCRdb's version contains in-frame clones alone and is incomplete. The sample lists about 130,000 clones, around 82% occurring once. Sequencing used PBMCs. The receptors shown here come from a boy between 5 and 17 years old in good health and CMV-seronegative. The CDR3 runs from the conserved cysteine through the conserved F or W. The order of the fields is J gene, D gene, clone size, V gene, CDR3 DNA, CDR3 protein. D genes are given only for firm matches. Some rows have no size entry. The others give once, few or many, or a class for an expanded clone.

>TRBJ2-1|-|-|TRBV15
TGTGCCACCAGCAGAGTTGTACTAGGAGGTCCCCAGCAGTTCTTC
CATSRVVLGGPQQFF
>TRBJ2-7|TRBD1|-|TRBV27
TGTGCCAGCAGTGTGGGACAGGGGGGGTACGAGCAGTACTTC
CASSVGQGGYEQYF
>TRBJ1-4|-|-|TRBV6-1
TGTGCCAGCAGTGAAGCGTTACAGGGCGCAACTAATGAAAAACTGTTTTTT
CASSEALQGATNEKLFF
>TRBJ2-4|TRBD1|-|TRBV7-3
TGTGCCAGCAGCTTAAACGCCGGGACAGAAAACATTCAGTACTTC
CASSLNAGTENIQYF
>TRBJ1-5|-|-|TRBV21-1
TGTGCCAGCAGCGCCCAGGGGGCGGTCAATCAGCCCCAGCATTTT
CASSAQGAVNQPQHF
>TRBJ1-1|-|-|TRBV5-1
TGCGCCAGCAGCTTTGGGGGACAGAACACTGAAGCTTTCTTT
CASSFGGQNTEAFF
>TRBJ1-6|-|-|TRBV15
TGTGCCACCAGCAGCTCGGAACGGAGGAATAATTCACCCCTCCACTTT
CATSSSERRNNSPLHF
>TRBJ2-3|TRBD2|-|TRBV29-1
TGCAGCGTTGGGGATAGCGGGAGCACAGATACGCAGTATTTT
CSVGDSGSTDTQYF
>TRBJ2-7|-|-|TRBV6-1
TGTGCCAGCAGTGAAGGGGCGACAGTCACCTACGAGCAGTACTTC
CASSEGATVTYEQYF
>TRBJ1-1|TRBD1|-|TRBV7-9
TGTGCCAGCAGTCTAGGAGGGGGCTGGAACACTGAAGCTTTCTTT
CASSLGGGWNTEAFF
>TRBJ2-7|TRBD1|-|TRBV27
TGTGCCAGCAGTTTGGACAGGGGGTCCGAGCAGTACTTC
CASSLDRGSEQYF
>TRBJ2-3|TRBD2|-|TRBV6-4
TGTGCCAGCAGCCAGACTAGCGGGGACACAGATACGCAGTATTTT
CASSQTSGDTDTQYF
>TRBJ1-2|-|-|TRBV6-5
TGTGCCAGCAGTTACTGGGACGCGGGAACTATCGGCTACACCTTC
CASSYWDAGTIGYTF
>TRBJ2-7|-|-|TRBV27
TGTGCCAGCAGTTTTTCCCGCGCCGGGGAGCAGTACTTC
CASSFSRAGEQYF
>TRBJ1-2|-|-|TRBV11-2
TGTGCCAGCAGCGCCAACAATGGGCAAGGCTACACCTTC
CASSANNGQGYTF
>TRBJ1-1|-|-|TRBV13
TGTGCCAGCAGCCGGGACAAAAGGAACACTGAAGCTTTCTTT
CASSRDKRNTEAFF
>TRBJ2-6|TRBD1|few|TRBV4-2
TGTGCCAGCAGCCAACCGGGACAGGGGGCTTTTGGGGCCAACGTCCTGACTTTC
CASSQPGQGAFGANVLTF
>TRBJ1-2|TRBD1|-|TRBV14
TGTGCCAGCAGCCCTTTGGGACAGGCTACCTCCCGCACCTTC
CASSPLGQATSRTF
>TRBJ2-5|TRBD1|-|TRBV9
TGTGCCAGCAGCCCGAGGCTGTCTAGGGGCCAGGGGGTGGAGACCCAGTACTTC
CASSPRLSRGQGVETQYF
>TRBJ1-3|TRBD1|-|TRBV5-1
TGCGCCAGCAGCTTGGAGGGACAGGGGCGGGCTGGAAACACCATATATTTT
CASSLEGQGRAGNTIYF
>TRBJ1-2|-|-|TRBV9
TGTGCCAGCAGCCCAGAGGGGGTAGCCCCCCGAACCTTTAATGGCTACACCTTC
CASSPEGVAPRTFNGYTF
>TRBJ2-7|TRBD2|-|TRBV4-3
TGCGCCAGCAGCCAGACGGGGGGGCCCGACGAGCAGTACTTC
CASSQTGGPDEQYF
>TRBJ1-5|-|-|TRBV11-3
TGTGCCAGCAGCCCCGGCGGACAGACCAACAATCAGCCCCAGCATTTT
CASSPGGQTNNQPQHF
>TRBJ1-6|-|-|TRBV5-8
TGTGCCAGCAGCTTGGCAGGGAGAGGGGGTAATTCACCCCTCCACTTT
CASSLAGRGGNSPLHF
>TRBJ2-1|TRBD2|-|TRBV7-9
TGTGCCAGCAGCTTAGAACTGGGACTAGCGAGCAATGAGCAGTTCTTC
CASSLELGLASNEQFF
>TRBJ1-6|TRBD1|few|TRBV6-1
TGTGCCAGCAGTGATGGGACAGGCTTTAATTCACCCCTCCACTTT
CASSDGTGFNSPLHF
>TRBJ2-4|-|once|TRBV9
TGTGCCAGCAGCCCGTGGACAGAGGGCAAAAACATTCAGTACTTC
CASSPWTEGKNIQYF
>TRBJ1-2|-|-|TRBV27
TGTGCCAGCAGTTCCCAGGGATCTATCTATGGCTACACCTTC
CASSSQGSIYGYTF
>TRBJ2-7|-|-|TRBV27
TGTGCCAGCAGTTTCTCCGGGGATAACGAGCAGTACTTC
CASSFSGDNEQYF